This T cell receptor (beta chain) was identified during a study of vaccination effects on CD4 cells after COVID-19. TCRdb's table, derived via immunoSEQ multiplex PCR, lists solely in-frame clones and lacks some. This sample yields around 40,000 clones, of which 65% to 70% are seen a single time; 4% to 5% belongs to the top ten. With approximately 10 days of culture completed, CD4+ T cells were isolated. Vaccine recipients had no previous SARS-CoV-2 infection; their nucleocapsid antibodies were negative. The V end lost 3 bases, the J end lost 2 bases, and 4 bases lay between the germline ends. The germline CDR1 and CDR2 sequences are KGHSH and LQKENI. CDR3 size: 13 residues. This clone counts as medium-sized (0.01 to 0.1%). Its antigen is not identified.

The chain links TRBV18 to TRBJ2-2; D unclear. The TCR was taken from a human donor who received a COVID-19 vaccine. Sequenced material: CD4+ T cells from PBMCs cultured without peptide, taken before COVID-19 vaccination. CDR3 region: CASSPSNTGELFF. In DNA, the CDR3 is TGTGCCAGCTCACCCAGTAACACCGGGGAGCTGTTTTTT.